The source of this T cell receptor (beta chain) is a study of cytomegalovirus exposure and HLA in healthy donors. Germline values: CDR1 MNHEY, CDR2 SMNVEV (reference sequence). There are 16 residues in the CDR3. V lost 5 bases and J lost 1, with 15 bases in between. PCR employed 60 Vbeta and 13 Jbeta primers. Only in-frame clones appear in the TCRdb table, and some are missing; sequencing was by immunoSEQ multiplex PCR. The data show approximately 150,000 clones, roughly 80% seen once. This TCR came from a woman aged 55 to 70 in good health and CMV-seronegative. Sequencing used PBMCs. The V gene is TRBV27, the J gene TRBJ2-1; maybe TRBD1 (6 bases). CDR3 in DNA: TGTGCCAGCAGTCCCGGGACAACGGGATCCTACAATGAGCAGTTCTTC. Its translation is CASSPGTTGSYNEQFF.